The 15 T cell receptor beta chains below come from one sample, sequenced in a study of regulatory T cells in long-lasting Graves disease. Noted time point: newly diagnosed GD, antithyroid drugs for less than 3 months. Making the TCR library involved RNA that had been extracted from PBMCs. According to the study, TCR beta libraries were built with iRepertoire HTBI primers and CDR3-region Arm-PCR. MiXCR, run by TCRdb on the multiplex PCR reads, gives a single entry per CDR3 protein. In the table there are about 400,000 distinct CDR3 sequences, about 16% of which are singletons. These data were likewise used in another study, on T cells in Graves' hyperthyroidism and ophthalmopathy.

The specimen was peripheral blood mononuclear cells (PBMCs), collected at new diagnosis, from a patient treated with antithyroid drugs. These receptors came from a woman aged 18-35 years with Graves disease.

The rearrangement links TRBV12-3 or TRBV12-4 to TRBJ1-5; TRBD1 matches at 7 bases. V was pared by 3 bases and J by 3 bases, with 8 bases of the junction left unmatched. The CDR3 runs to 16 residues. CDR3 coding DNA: TGTGCCAGCAGTTTTTCGGGAGGGGGCCTCAATCAGCCCCAGCATTTT. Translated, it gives CASSFSGGGLNQPQHF.

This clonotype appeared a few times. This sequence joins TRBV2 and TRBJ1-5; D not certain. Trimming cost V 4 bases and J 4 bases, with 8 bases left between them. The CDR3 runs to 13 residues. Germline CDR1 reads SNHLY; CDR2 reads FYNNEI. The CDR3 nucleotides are TGTGCCAGCAGTGGTCAAGGAAATCAGCCCCAGCATTTT. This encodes CASSGQGNQPQHF.

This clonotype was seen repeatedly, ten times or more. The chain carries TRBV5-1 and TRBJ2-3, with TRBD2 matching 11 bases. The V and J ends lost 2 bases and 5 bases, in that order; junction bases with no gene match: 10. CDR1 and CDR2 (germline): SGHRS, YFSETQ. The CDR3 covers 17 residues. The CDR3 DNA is TGCGCCAGCAGCTTACTAGGTAGCGGGAGGGCCCAAGATACGCAGTATTTT. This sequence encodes CASSLLGSGRAQDTQYF.

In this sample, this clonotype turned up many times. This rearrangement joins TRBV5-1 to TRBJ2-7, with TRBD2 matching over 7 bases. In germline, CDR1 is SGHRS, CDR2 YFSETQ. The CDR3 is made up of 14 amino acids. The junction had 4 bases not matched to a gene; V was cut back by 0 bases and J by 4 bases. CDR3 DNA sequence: TGCGCCAGCAGCTTGGGAAGCGGGGTGTACGAGCAGTACTTC. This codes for CASSLGSGVYEQYF.

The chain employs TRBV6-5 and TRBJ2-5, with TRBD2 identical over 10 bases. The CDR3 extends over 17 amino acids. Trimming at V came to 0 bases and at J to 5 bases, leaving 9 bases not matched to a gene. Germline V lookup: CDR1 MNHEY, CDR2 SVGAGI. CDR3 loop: CASSYSMPSGSRETQYF. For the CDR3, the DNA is TGTGCCAGCAGTTACTCGATGCCTAGCGGGAGTAGGGAGACCCAGTACTTC.

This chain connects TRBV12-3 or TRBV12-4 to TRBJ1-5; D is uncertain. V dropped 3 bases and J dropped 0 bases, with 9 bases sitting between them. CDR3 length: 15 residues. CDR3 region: CASSFDLNSNQPQHF. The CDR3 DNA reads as TGTGCCAGCAGTTTCGATCTAAATAGCAATCAGCCCCAGCATTTT.

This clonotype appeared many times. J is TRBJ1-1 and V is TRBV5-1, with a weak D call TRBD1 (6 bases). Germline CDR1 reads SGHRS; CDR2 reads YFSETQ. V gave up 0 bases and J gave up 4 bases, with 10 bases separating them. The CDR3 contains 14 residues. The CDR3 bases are TGCGCCAGCAGCTTGGAAGGGGGTACCACTGAAGCTTTCTTT. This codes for CASSLEGGTTEAFF. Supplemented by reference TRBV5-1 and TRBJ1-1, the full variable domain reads KAGVTQTPRYLIKTRGQQVTLSCSPISGHRSVSWYQQTPGQGLQFLFEYFSETQRNKGNFPGRFSGRQFSNSRSEMNVSTLELGDSALYLCASSLEGGTTEAFFGQGTRLTVV.

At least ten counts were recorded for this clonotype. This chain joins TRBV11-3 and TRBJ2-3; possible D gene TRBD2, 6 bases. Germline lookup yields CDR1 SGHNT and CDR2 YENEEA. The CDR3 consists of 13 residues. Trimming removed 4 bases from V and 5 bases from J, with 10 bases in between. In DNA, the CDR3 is TGTGCCAGCAGCTACGACGGGGGAGATACGCAGTATTTT. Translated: CASSYDGGDTQYF.

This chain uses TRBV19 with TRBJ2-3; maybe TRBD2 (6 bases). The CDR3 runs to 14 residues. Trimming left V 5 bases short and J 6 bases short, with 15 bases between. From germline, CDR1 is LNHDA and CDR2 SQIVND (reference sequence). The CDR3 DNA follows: TGTGCCAGTAGTGGATCCGCGGCGGGGGATACGCAGTATTTT. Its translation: CASSGSAAGDTQYF.

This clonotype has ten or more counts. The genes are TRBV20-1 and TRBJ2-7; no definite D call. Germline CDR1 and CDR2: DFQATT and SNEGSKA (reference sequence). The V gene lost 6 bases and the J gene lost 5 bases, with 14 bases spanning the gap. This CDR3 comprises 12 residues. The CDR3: CSAIPLVDEQYF. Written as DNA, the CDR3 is TGCAGTGCCATCCCCTTAGTCGACGAGCAGTACTTC.

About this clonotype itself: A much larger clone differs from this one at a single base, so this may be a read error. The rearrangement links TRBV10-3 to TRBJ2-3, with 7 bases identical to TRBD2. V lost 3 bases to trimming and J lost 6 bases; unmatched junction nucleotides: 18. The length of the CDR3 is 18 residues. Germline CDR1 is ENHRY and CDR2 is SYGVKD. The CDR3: CAISEAMGGPGRSDTQYF. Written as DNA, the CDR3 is TGTGCCATCAGTGAAGCGATGGGAGGGCCGGGTCGTTCTGATACGCAGTATTTT.

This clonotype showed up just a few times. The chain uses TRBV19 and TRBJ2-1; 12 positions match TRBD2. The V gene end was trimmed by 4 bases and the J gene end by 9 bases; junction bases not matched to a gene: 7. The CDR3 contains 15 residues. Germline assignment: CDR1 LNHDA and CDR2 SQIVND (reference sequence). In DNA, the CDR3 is TGTGCCAGTAGTAGAGTTCCTAGCGGGAGGGGTGAGCAGTTCTTC. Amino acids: CASSRVPSGRGEQFF.

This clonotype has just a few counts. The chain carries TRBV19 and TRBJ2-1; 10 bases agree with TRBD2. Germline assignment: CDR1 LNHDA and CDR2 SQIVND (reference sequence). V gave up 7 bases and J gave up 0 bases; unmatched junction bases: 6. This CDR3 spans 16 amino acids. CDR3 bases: TGTGCCAGTAAGGAAGCGGGAGGGTACTCCTACAATGAGCAGTTCTTC. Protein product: CASKEAGGYSYNEQFF.

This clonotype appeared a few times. Written as DNA, the CDR3 is TGCGCCAGCAGCCCCGGGACTAGTGCGGAGACCCAGTACTTC. This sequence encodes CASSPGTSAETQYF. J is TRBJ2-5 and V is TRBV5-1; TRBD2 aligns across 8 bases. The CDR3 is 14 amino acids. V lost 4 bases and J lost 5; bases outside the gene matches: 7. Germline CDR1 and CDR2: SGHRS and YFSETQ. The variable domain in full, completed from reference TRBV5-1 and TRBJ2-5, reads KAGVTQTPRYLIKTRGQQVTLSCSPISGHRSVSWYQQTPGQGLQFLFEYFSETQRNKGNFPGRFSGRQFSNSRSEMNVSTLELGDSALYLCASSPGTSAETQYFGPGTRLLVL.

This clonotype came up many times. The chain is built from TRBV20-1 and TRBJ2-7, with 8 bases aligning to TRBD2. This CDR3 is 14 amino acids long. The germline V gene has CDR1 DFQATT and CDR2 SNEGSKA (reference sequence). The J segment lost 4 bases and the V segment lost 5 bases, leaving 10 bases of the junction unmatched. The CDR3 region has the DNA TGCAGTGCTCCAATAGCGGGAATCGGGTACGAGCAGTACTTC. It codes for CSAPIAGIGYEQYF.